The next 27 T cell receptor beta chains were all read from a single sample in a study of early T cells in non-severe SARS-CoV-2 infection (dated by TCRdb to the early 2020s). Libraries were made using 5' RACE. The listed sequencing device is NextSeq 500. In TCRdb, the public reads were trimmed at Q25 with fastp and aligned with MiXCR, with productive beta chains retained. Under each unique CDR3 protein, matching rows form one entry showing the most common genes and DNA. Within this sample are roughly 60,000 distinct CDR3 sequences, with 10% to 15% of them counted one time only. The ten biggest clones cover about 4.2% of the sample. Sequences were obtained from whole blood. The origin of the receptors is an adult who was a healthcare worker with PCR-confirmed SARS-CoV-2 infection or an uninfected control (not recorded which).

The rearrangement joins TRBV7-6 to TRBJ1-1; tentative D call: TRBD1 (6 bases). Trimming shortened V by 4 bases and J by 4 bases, and 28 bases separated the two germline ends. Germline-derived CDR1 and CDR2 are SGHVS and FNYEAQ. This CDR3 is built from 19 residues. The CDR3 nucleotides are TGTGCCAGCAGCTCATCGGCCCGGGGGGCTCCTACGAGGGGCACTGAAGCTTTCTTT. Translating gives CASSSSARGAPTRGTEAFF.

In this sample, this clonotype turned up many times. The CDR3 nucleotides are TGTGCCGTACGGACAGGAGAGAATACGCAGTATTTT. It encodes CAVRTGENTQYF. The rearrangement links TRBV19 to TRBJ2-3; the match to TRBD1 covers 7 bases. This CDR3 has 12 residues. In germline, CDR1 is LNHDA, CDR2 SQIVND (reference sequence). J lost 7 bases, V lost 11 bases, and 9 bases had no gene match.

This clonotype was counted a few times. The chain is built from TRBV19 and TRBJ2-2, with unresolved D. The V gene's germline CDR1 is LNHDA and CDR2 SQIVND (reference sequence). Trimming took off 7 bases at V and 6 bases at J, with 6 bases between the two ends. The CDR3 consists of 11 residues. The CDR3 coding sequence is TGTGCCAGTACCCAGGCCGGGGAGCTGTTTTTT. Its protein product is CASTQAGELFF.

The rearrangement uses TRBV7-6 and TRBJ2-6; D is unresolved. CDR1 is SGHVS and CDR2 is FNYEAQ in the germline V gene. This CDR3 has 14 residues. Trimming stripped 4 bases from V and 0 bases from J, with 4 bases between. The CDR3 nucleotides are TGTGCCAGCAGCTCGGACTCTGGGGCCAACGTCCTGACTTTC. Its translation: CASSSDSGANVLTF.

This clonotype was detected a few times. The rearrangement joins TRBV7-9 to TRBJ1-5; 8 positions match TRBD1. This CDR3 is built from 17 residues. The ends lost 5 bases at V and 6 bases at J; junction bases unmatched: 15. Germline V gives CDR1 SEHNR, CDR2 FQNEAQ (reference sequence). CDR3 sequence reads: CASSPRGTGPSSQPQHF. The CDR3 DNA sequence: TGTGCCAGCAGCCCCAGGGGGACAGGTCCTTCTAGTCAGCCCCAGCATTTT.

This clonotype turned up a few times. The chain links TRBV29-1 to TRBJ2-2; possibly TRBD1 or TRBD2 for D (5 bases each). The CDR3 is 15 amino acids. V lost 4 bases to trimming and J lost 0 bases, with 12 bases between them. Germline V CDR1 and CDR2: SQVTM, ANQGSEA. Written as DNA, the CDR3 is TGCAGCGTTGTAGAAGAGGGGACGAACACCGGGGAGCTGTTTTTT. Its protein is CSVVEEGTNTGELFF.

This clonotype appeared a few times. V gene TRBV4-1 combines with J gene TRBJ2-4; 8 positions agree with TRBD2. V shed 0 bases and J 2 bases; nucleotides not matched to a gene: 18. Germline values: CDR1 MGHRA, CDR2 YSYEKL. The length of the CDR3 is 21 residues. The CDR3 nucleotides are TGCGCCAGCAGCCAAGATCTTCGGAAATTCCGGGGGGGCCATTCCAAAAACATTCAGTACTTC. This codes for CASSQDLRKFRGGHSKNIQYF.

The chain has TRBV20-1 and TRBJ2-3, with 9 positions matching TRBD2. V lost 3 bases, J lost 5 bases, and 9 bases stayed unmatched. This CDR3 region has 15 residues. CDR1 DFQATT and CDR2 SNEGSKA come from the germline V gene (reference sequence). CDR3 sequence: CSARISGGAGDTQYF. Written as DNA, the CDR3 is TGCAGTGCTAGGATTAGCGGGGGAGCGGGAGATACGCAGTATTTT.

At least ten counts were recorded for this clonotype. Mismatch with germline at one junction end may stem from a read error. The chain couples TRBV6-6 to TRBJ1-6; D might be TRBD1 (5 bases). Germline CDR1 reads MNHNY; CDR2 reads SVGAGI (reference sequence). The CDR3 is 14 residues long. The DNA of the CDR3 is TGTGCCAACAGTTACCCTGACCAGGGTTCACCCCTCCACTTT. Translated, it gives CANSYPDQGSPLHF.

This clonotype was picked up a small number of times. The chain carries TRBV7-8 and TRBJ2-3; 9 nucleotides align to TRBD2. J gave up 4 bases and V 2 bases, and 4 bases lay outside the gene matches. The germline gives CDR1 SGHVS, CDR2 FQNEAQ. The CDR3 is 15 residues long. The CDR3 coding sequence is TGTGCCAGCAGCTTACAGCGGGGGGACGCAGATACGCAGTATTTT. Protein product: CASSLQRGDADTQYF.

The CDR3 loop reads CASSQDYTSGSDTQYF. CDR3 sequence (DNA): TGTGCCAGCAGCCAAGATTATACTAGCGGGTCAGATACGCAGTATTTT. The rearrangement links TRBV4-2 to TRBJ2-3, with 9 positions matching TRBD2. This CDR3 has 16 residues. With 0 bases clipped from V and 4 bases from J, the junction kept 5 bases outside the gene matches. Germline V gene sequence: CDR1 LGHNA, CDR2 YNFKEQ.

This chain connects TRBV5-1 to TRBJ2-1; 8 nucleotides match TRBD1. The CDR3 has 15 amino acids. From germline, CDR1 is SGHRS and CDR2 YFSETQ. Trimming removed 4 bases from V and 4 bases from J; junction bases left unmatched: 7. The CDR3 nucleotides are TGCGCCAGCAGCACCGACAGGGGTCCTTACAATGAGCAGTTCTTC. As protein: CASSTDRGPYNEQFF.

The V gene is TRBV27, the J gene TRBJ2-4, with D possibly TRBD1 on 5 matching bases. The CDR3 extends over 16 amino acids. The germline gives CDR1 MNHEY, CDR2 SMNVEV (reference sequence). The ends were cut back, 1 base at V and 1 base at J, with 11 bases in the middle. The chain's CDR3 is CASSLFQGNAKNIQYF. The CDR3 region has the DNA TGTGCCAGCAGTTTATTCCAGGGCAATGCCAAAAACATTCAGTACTTC.

This clonotype was detected only a few times. V usage is TRBV2 and J usage is TRBJ2-2, with D perhaps matching TRBD1 (6 bases). Germline loops: CDR1 SNHLY, CDR2 FYNNEI. V was clipped by 6 bases and J by 5 bases, with 16 bases between them. The CDR3 consists of 15 residues. In DNA form, the CDR3 reads TGTGCCAGCAGCACAGGGCACGGTTTGACCGGGGAGCTGTTTTTT. Residues: CASSTGHGLTGELFF.

The table lists this clonotype with many counts. The chain joins TRBV6-5 to TRBJ2-3; 8 positions match TRBD2. This CDR3 spans 17 amino acids. Germline CDR1 and CDR2: MNHEY and SVGAGI. Losses at the gene ends were 2 bases for V and 2 bases for J; bases not matched to a gene: 9. This CDR3 reads CASSYSGGLPYTDTQYF. The CDR3, as DNA: TGTGCCAGCAGTTACAGCGGGGGCCTTCCCTACACAGATACGCAGTATTTT.

This chain joins TRBV3-1 and TRBJ1-6, with D unclear. The germline CDR1 and CDR2 sequences are LGHDT and YNNKEL (reference sequence). Deletions cut 2 bases from V and 5 bases from J, with 4 bases between. CDR3 size: 13 residues. The CDR3 nucleotides are TGTGCCAGCAGCCAACGAGATAATTCACCCCTCCACTTT. Amino acids: CASSQRDNSPLHF.

This clonotype was detected only a few times. CDR3 sequence reads: CASSLGMSASSYEQYF. In nucleotides, the CDR3 is TGTGCCAGCAGCTTGGGGATGTCGGCCAGCTCCTACGAGCAGTACTTC. The chain joins TRBV5-4 to TRBJ2-7; D is ambiguous. Germline V gene sequence: CDR1 SGHNT, CDR2 YYREEE (reference sequence). The CDR3 is made up of 16 amino acids. V lost 0 bases and J lost 0, with 13 bases in between.

The gene calls are TRBV9 and TRBJ2-1, with TRBD1 identical over 9 bases. Per the germline V gene, CDR1 is SGDLS and CDR2 is YYNGEE. The CDR3 has 15 amino acids. Trimming took 4 bases from V and 4 from J; bases not matched to a gene: 6. In DNA form, the CDR3 reads TGTGCCAGCAGCCCAGAACAGGGGGCGTACAATGAGCAGTTCTTC. It encodes CASSPEQGAYNEQFF.

This clonotype came up a few times. This rearrangement joins TRBV5-4 to TRBJ2-3; 12 bases map to TRBD2. This CDR3 is 16 amino acids long. CDR1 and CDR2 (germline): SGHNT, YYREEE (reference sequence). The V and J ends lost 4 bases and 2 bases, in that order; junction bases with no gene match: 5. CDR3 amino acids: CASSQTSGGPTDTQYF. CDR3 coding DNA: TGTGCCAGCAGCCAAACTAGCGGGGGGCCCACAGATACGCAGTATTTT.

There are many counts of this clonotype. This chain joins TRBV12-3 or TRBV12-4 and TRBJ2-7; D possibly corresponds to TRBD1 (6 bases). The ends were cut back, 2 bases at V and 10 bases at J, with 12 bases in the middle. This CDR3 has 12 residues. DNA for the CDR3: TGTGCCAGCAGTTTAAGACGGGACACCCAGTACTTC. Protein sequence: CASSLRRDTQYF.

This clonotype was found many times. This chain's CDR3 is CSARDPTGNTEAFF. The CDR3 DNA is TGCAGTGCTAGAGATCCGACAGGAAACACTGAAGCTTTCTTT. The V gene is TRBV20-1, the J gene TRBJ1-1; D possibly corresponds to TRBD1 (6 bases). V was shortened by 0 bases and J by 2 bases, with 10 bases between the two germline ends. Per the germline V gene, CDR1 is DFQATT and CDR2 is SNEGSKA (reference sequence). CDR3 length: 14 amino acids.

J is TRBJ1-3 and V is TRBV11-2, with D possibly matching TRBD1 (5 bases). The length of the CDR3 is 18 residues. V was shortened by 5 bases and J by 0 bases, with 20 bases between the two germline ends. Germline loops: CDR1 SGHAT, CDR2 FQNNGV. CDR3 coding DNA: TGTGCCAGCAGCAAATGGTGGGGCATCACTACCTCTGGAAACACCATATATTTT. It encodes CASSKWWGITTSGNTIYF.

This clonotype has more than one count but fewer than ten. The chain links TRBV12-3 or TRBV12-4 to TRBJ2-7; 10 nucleotides agree with TRBD1. J was trimmed by 3 bases and V by 4 bases; bases with no gene match: 3. The CDR3 extends over 14 amino acids. CDR3 residues: CASSSRTGGYEQYF. DNA for the CDR3: TGTGCCAGCAGTTCACGGACAGGGGGCTACGAGCAGTACTTC.

There are many counts of this clonotype. The V gene is TRBV11-2, the J gene TRBJ2-1; TRBD1 is a possible D gene (5 bases). This CDR3 is 15 amino acids long. V lost 1 base and J lost 4, with 11 bases in between. Germline lookup yields CDR1 SGHAT and CDR2 FQNNGV. CDR3 bases: TGTGCCAGCAGCTTAGGTATAAACAGGTACAATGAGCAGTTCTTC. Translating it yields CASSLGINRYNEQFF.

The gene calls are TRBV20-1 and TRBJ1-6, with a possible D match to TRBD1 (6 bases). Germline loops: CDR1 DFQATT, CDR2 SNEGSKA (reference sequence). The CDR3 extends over 16 amino acids. Between the trimmed V and J ends, which lost 3 bases and 1 base, there was a span of 13 bases. The CDR3 bases are TGCAGTGCTAGCGAGGACAGTCGGTCCTATAATTCACCCCTCCACTTT. This codes for CSASEDSRSYNSPLHF.

Ten or more counts support this clonotype. The chain has TRBV29-1 and TRBJ1-1; D gene uncertain. Per the germline V gene, CDR1 is SQVTM and CDR2 is ANQGSEA. V shed 5 bases and J shed 1 base, with 8 bases lying between them. CDR3 size: 12 residues. The CDR3 sequence is CSVHRANTEAFF. The CDR3 nucleotides are TGCAGCGTTCATCGGGCGAACACTGAAGCTTTCTTT.

This clonotype was counted at least ten times. The rearrangement links TRBV5-1 to TRBJ1-1; D uncertain. Deletions cut 5 bases from V and 11 bases from J, with 19 bases between. Germline CDR1 reads SGHRS; CDR2 reads YFSETQ. This CDR3 comprises 13 residues. The CDR3 spells CASSIESGMEAFF. CDR3 sequence (DNA): TGCGCCAGCAGTATCGAATCCGGGATGGAGGCTTTCTTT.